The 6 T cell receptor beta chains below were found in one sample sequenced in a study of vaccination effects on CD4 cells after COVID-19. The repertoire was sequenced with immunoSEQ multiplex PCR; TCRdb's copy has only in-frame clones and lacks some. The sample includes roughly 63,000 clones, over 70% seen only once; the top ten take roughly 4%. For these receptors, no antigen is known. Before sequencing, viral peptide pools were used by the ViraFEST assay to expand antigen-specific CD4+ T cells. The culture ran for about 11 days, and then CD4+ T cells were isolated. Neither prior SARS-CoV-2 infection nor positive nucleocapsid antibodies were present in the vaccine recipients. The specimen was CD4+ T cells from PBMCs cultured with HCoV-OC43 spike peptides, collected before COVID-19 vaccination. Regarding subset: HCoV-OC43 spike overlapping peptide pool stimulation. Source of these receptors: a human donor who received a COVID-19 vaccine.

Only a few counts were recorded for this clone. CDR3 coding DNA: TGTGCCAGTAGGCCGGGACAGGGGGCTGAAGCTTTCTTT. Residues: CASRPGQGAEAFF. The gene calls are TRBV19 and TRBJ1-1; TRBD1 aligns across 11 bases. V was pared by 6 bases and J by 6 bases, with 3 bases of the junction left unmatched. CDR1 is LNHDA and CDR2 is SQIVND in the germline V gene (reference sequence). The CDR3 sequence is 13 residues long.

This clone was seen only a few times. The rearrangement joins TRBV6-5 to TRBJ2-1, with D possibly being TRBD2 (6 bases). Germline CDR1 MNHEY, CDR2 SVGAGI. Trimming took 2 bases from V and 0 from J, leaving 8 bases between them. The CDR3 runs 15 residues. CDR3 amino acids: CASSYGGSSYNEQFF. CDR3 nucleotide sequence: TGTGCCAGCAGTTACGGGGGGAGCTCCTACAATGAGCAGTTCTTC.

V and J are TRBV6-2 or TRBV6-3 and TRBJ1-2; TRBD1 might be the D (5 bases). V was cut by 2 bases and J by 0 bases, with 10 bases left in between. CDR3 length: 15 residues. Germline-derived CDR1 and CDR2 are MNHEY and SVGEGT. CDR3 region: CASSYPTASNYGYTF. CDR3 DNA sequence: TGTGCCAGCAGTTACCCGACAGCCTCTAACTATGGCTACACCTTC.

The chain joins TRBV19 to TRBJ2-3; no definite D call. CDR3 length equals 14 residues. V lost 1 base to trimming and J lost 4 bases, with 9 bases between them. CDR1 is LNHDA, CDR2 SQIVND, per germline (reference sequence). This chain's CDR3 is CASSIGWAADTQYF. The CDR3 DNA is TGTGCCAGTAGTATAGGGTGGGCCGCAGATACGCAGTATTTT.

The chain carries TRBV7-9 and TRBJ2-2, with unresolved D. Germline V gene lookup returns CDR1 SEHNR and CDR2 FQNEAQ (reference sequence). This CDR3 is built from 13 residues. Deletions cut 5 bases from V and 5 bases from J, with 9 bases between. The CDR3 bases are TGTGCCAGCAGCCAACGTTCGACCGGGGAGCTGTTTTTT. Amino acids: CASSQRSTGELFF.

J is TRBJ2-2 and V is TRBV7-2; no firm D call. Deletions cut 4 bases from V and 4 bases from J, with 13 bases between. The CDR3 sequence is 15 residues long. The germline V gene has CDR1 SGHTA and CDR2 FQGNSA. Here the CDR3 reads CASSSQSPGTGELFF. The CDR3 DNA reads TGTGCCAGCAGCTCTCAATCTCCGGGCACCGGGGAGCTGTTTTTT.